This is a list of T cell receptor beta chains from one sample in a study of T cell responses to AZD1222 COVID-19 vaccine. Assay: immunoSEQ multiplex PCR; the TCRdb copy retains only in-frame clones and omits some. The data contain some 90,000 clones, approximately 89% of them seen just once; the ten biggest clones take up 4% to 6%. The input for sequencing was peripheral blood, taken on day 0 of MenACWY control vaccination. Receptor source: an adult in good health. The CDR3 runs from the conserved cysteine through the conserved F or W. A D gene is named only where the DNA matches it firmly. Some rows have no size entry. The others give once, few or many, or a class for an expanded clone.

clone_size: -
v_call: TRBV12-2
d_call: -
j_call: TRBJ2-7
cdr3_nt: TGTGCAAGTCGCCCCCCCCGGTGCCTAGGACTAGCGGGAGATTCCTACGAGCAGTACTTC
cdr3_aa: CASRPPRCLGLAGDSYEQYF

clone_size: -
v_call: TRBV12-3/TRBV12-4
d_call: -
j_call: TRBJ1-4
cdr3_nt: TGTGCCAGCAGTTCTCCAGGCGGGGAAAAACTGTTTTTT
cdr3_aa: CASSSPGGEKLFF

clone_size: once
v_call: TRBV6-5
d_call: -
j_call: TRBJ2-1
cdr3_nt: TGTGCCAGCAGTTCCAACTGGGGGCTGCATGAGCAGTTCTTC
cdr3_aa: CASSSNWGLHEQFF

clone_size: -
v_call: TRBV19
d_call: -
j_call: TRBJ1-5
cdr3_nt: TGTGCCAGCAGGGACCCCCCTCAGCCCCAGCATTTT
cdr3_aa: CASRDPPQPQHF

clone_size: -
v_call: TRBV29-1
d_call: -
j_call: TRBJ1-1
cdr3_nt: TGCAGCGTTGACGACAGGATGAACACTGAAGCTTTCTTT
cdr3_aa: CSVDDRMNTEAFF

clone_size: -
v_call: TRBV5-1
d_call: TRBD1
j_call: TRBJ1-3
cdr3_nt: TGCGCCAGCAGCACGACAGGGGACGGTGGAAACACCATATATTTT
cdr3_aa: CASSTTGDGGNTIYF

clone_size: -
v_call: TRBV11-2
d_call: TRBD1
j_call: TRBJ1-1
cdr3_nt: TGTGCCAGCAGCTTCCGGGACAGGGGGACTAGGACTGAAGCTTTCTTT
cdr3_aa: CASSFRDRGTRTEAFF

clone_size: -
v_call: TRBV19
d_call: -
j_call: TRBJ2-7
cdr3_nt: TGTGCCAGTAGACCCTCGCAGCGAGGGTTCTCGGACGAGCAGTACTTC
cdr3_aa: CASRPSQRGFSDEQYF

clone_size: -
v_call: TRBV6-5
d_call: TRBD1
j_call: TRBJ1-6
cdr3_nt: TGTGCCAGCAGGACGGACAGGGGGCGAAATTCACCCCTCCACTTT
cdr3_aa: CASRTDRGRNSPLHF

clone_size: -
v_call: TRBV7-9
d_call: -
j_call: TRBJ2-2
cdr3_nt: TGTGCCAGCAGCTTGATGGACGGCACCGGGGAGCTGTTTTTT
cdr3_aa: CASSLMDGTGELFF

clone_size: -
v_call: TRBV16
d_call: -
j_call: TRBJ1-5
cdr3_nt: TGTGCCAGCAGCCAAGGTCATAGCAATCAGCCCCAGCATTTT
cdr3_aa: CASSQGHSNQPQHF

clone_size: -
v_call: TRBV12-5
d_call: -
j_call: TRBJ1-1
cdr3_nt: TGTGCTAGTGTCTGGGGGACAAGAGAGAGGGACACTGAAGCTTTCTTT
cdr3_aa: CASVWGTRERDTEAFF

clone_size: -
v_call: TRBV20-1
d_call: TRBD1
j_call: TRBJ1-1
cdr3_nt: TGCAGTGCTAGTTCGGCAGGGGGGATTTTGGGAACTGAAGCTTTCTTT
cdr3_aa: CSASSAGGILGTEAFF

clone_size: -
v_call: TRBV25-1
d_call: -
j_call: TRBJ2-3
cdr3_nt: TGTGCCAGCTTGCGGAGCCCCACAGATACGCAGTATTTT
cdr3_aa: CASLRSPTDTQYF

clone_size: -
v_call: TRBV6-1
d_call: -
j_call: TRBJ2-7
cdr3_nt: TGTGCCAGCAGTGAAGACGCAGGGAGGAACTACGAGCAGTACTTC
cdr3_aa: CASSEDAGRNYEQYF

clone_size: -
v_call: TRBV10-1
d_call: TRBD1
j_call: TRBJ2-5
cdr3_nt: TGCGCCAGCAAGACAGGGTGTGTGACCCAGTACTTC
cdr3_aa: CASKTGCVTQYF

clone_size: -
v_call: TRBV19
d_call: TRBD2
j_call: TRBJ2-3
cdr3_nt: TGTGCCAGTAGTATTCGACTAGCGGGTAGCACAGATACGCAGTATTTT
cdr3_aa: CASSIRLAGSTDTQYF

clone_size: -
v_call: TRBV6-1
d_call: -
j_call: TRBJ1-4
cdr3_nt: TGTGCCAGCAGTGAAATAAGGGACATCGGTTTTTTGCCCACTAATGAAAAACTGTTTTTT
cdr3_aa: CASSEIRDIGFLPTNEKLFF

clone_size: -
v_call: TRBV14
d_call: TRBD2
j_call: TRBJ2-7
cdr3_nt: TGTGCCAGCAGCCAAGATAGCGGGAGGGCCGGCGAGCAGTACTTC
cdr3_aa: CASSQDSGRAGEQYF

clone_size: -
v_call: TRBV28
d_call: TRBD1
j_call: TRBJ1-2
cdr3_nt: TGTGCCAGCAGTACGACAGGGCAATATGGCTACACCTTC
cdr3_aa: CASSTTGQYGYTF

clone_size: -
v_call: TRBV10-2
d_call: -
j_call: TRBJ2-7
cdr3_nt: TGCGCCAGCGGACGAGGAGGGGGAGGTTACGAGCAGTACTTC
cdr3_aa: CASGRGGGGYEQYF

clone_size: -
v_call: TRBV19
d_call: -
j_call: TRBJ2-7
cdr3_nt: TGTGCCAGTAGGGTAAGGGAGAGCTCCTACGAGCAGTACTTC
cdr3_aa: CASRVRESSYEQYF

clone_size: -
v_call: TRBV3-1/TRBV3-2
d_call: -
j_call: TRBJ2-2
cdr3_nt: TGTGCCAGCAGCCAGGGGCAGCTCGCGAACACCGGGGAGCTGTTTTTT
cdr3_aa: CASSQGQLANTGELFF

clone_size: -
v_call: TRBV19
d_call: TRBD2
j_call: TRBJ2-1
cdr3_nt: TGTGCCAGTAGTACCGGACTAGCGGGAGTAGGTGAGCAGTTCTTC
cdr3_aa: CASSTGLAGVGEQFF

clone_size: -
v_call: TRBV6-5
d_call: -
j_call: TRBJ2-1
cdr3_nt: TGTGCCAGCAGCCAGGCTCCTAGGGCGTACAATGAGCAGTTCTTC
cdr3_aa: CASSQAPRAYNEQFF

clone_size: -
v_call: TRBV24-1
d_call: -
j_call: TRBJ2-7
cdr3_nt: TGTGCCACCAGTGATTTCCCCCCTAGTGTTCGGCCAAACTACGAGCAGTACTTC
cdr3_aa: CATSDFPPSVRPNYEQYF

clone_size: -
v_call: TRBV4-3
d_call: -
j_call: TRBJ1-2
cdr3_nt: TGCGCCAGCAGCCAAGATCCCGGTTCTAACTATGGCTACACCTTC
cdr3_aa: CASSQDPGSNYGYTF

clone_size: -
v_call: TRBV28
d_call: -
j_call: TRBJ1-1
cdr3_nt: TGTGCCAGCAGTCTTCCGGCAGGGACGGCCACTGAAGCTTTCTTT
cdr3_aa: CASSLPAGTATEAFF